These 19 T cell receptor beta chains were all obtained from the same sample, sequenced in a study of CD8 T cells in ankylosing spondylitis (TCRdb year 2017). The paper as a whole reports these results and caveats: Blood from ankylosing spondylitis patients appeared to be characterized by a TCR beta motif made up of about 8 highly homologous amino acid variants.

Libraries were constructed by 5' RACE. The sequencer was an Illumina HiSeq 2500. TCRdb passed the public sequencing reads through fastp at Q25 and MiXCR, retaining productive beta sequences. Merged by CDR3 protein, the rows form single entries marked with the most common genes and DNA. For this sample there are approximately 400,000 distinct CDR3 sequences; more than 15% appear just once. The ten largest clones represent just over 1% of the sample. These receptors lack a known antigen. The sample taken for sequencing was blood, either unsorted or a sorted T cell fraction (not recorded which). All receptors come from a male donor with ankylosing spondylitis.

Ten or more counts support this clonotype. The J gene is TRBJ1-2, the V gene TRBV12-3 or TRBV12-4; D unresolved. V dropped 5 bases and J dropped 4 bases, with 11 bases sitting between them. The CDR3 spans 13 residues. The CDR3 DNA follows: TGTGCCAGCAGTCCACGGGCCATCTATGGCTACACCTTC. Amino acid sequence: CASSPRAIYGYTF.

Many counts were recorded for this clonotype. The chain combines TRBV5-1 with TRBJ2-1; 8 bases line up with TRBD2. The V and J ends lost 0 bases and 6 bases, in that order; junction bases with no gene match: 8. CDR3 length: 16 amino acids. Germline CDR1 is SGHRS and CDR2 is YFSETQ. The CDR3 reads CASSLAMSGSPNEQFF. The CDR3 region has the DNA TGCGCCAGCAGCTTGGCCATGAGCGGGAGTCCCAATGAGCAGTTCTTC.

The V and J genes are TRBV27 and TRBJ2-7, with a tentative D call TRBD1 (6 bases). The CDR3 extends over 13 amino acids. CDR1 is MNHEY, CDR2 SMNVEV, per germline (reference sequence). V was pared by 3 bases and J by 3 bases, with 9 bases between. The CDR3 spells CASSFVRGYEQYF. CDR3 bases: TGTGCCAGCAGTTTTGTCAGGGGCTACGAGCAGTACTTC.

This chain joins TRBV7-8 and TRBJ2-3; tentative D call: TRBD1 (6 bases). Germline V gene lookup returns CDR1 SGHVS and CDR2 FQNEAQ. Trimming left V 1 base short and J 12 bases short, with 8 bases between. The CDR3 extends over 11 amino acids. CDR3 DNA: TGTGCCAGCAGCTTAGGACAGGTTCAGTATTTT. Protein sequence: CASSLGQVQYF.

V is TRBV27 and J is TRBJ2-1; a possible D gene is TRBD1 (6 bases). Trimming pared 3 bases from V and 4 bases from J, leaving 10 bases between. There are 14 residues in the CDR3. Per the germline V gene, CDR1 is MNHEY and CDR2 is SMNVEV (reference sequence). The CDR3 protein is CASSFTGRYNEQFF. CDR3 coding DNA: TGTGCCAGCAGTTTTACAGGGAGATACAATGAGCAGTTCTTC.

V and J are TRBV6-2 or TRBV6-3 and TRBJ2-5, with 7 bases fitting TRBD2. CDR3 size: 14 residues. Germline trimming cut 6 bases from V and 2 bases from J; bases unmatched to any gene: 6. Germline V CDR1 and CDR2: MNHEY, SVGEGT. CDR3 DNA sequence: TGTGCCAGCAGAAGAGCGGGGCTACAAGAGACCCAGTACTTC. Translated: CASRRAGLQETQYF.

The CDR3 spells CASSLSGGAVGETQYF. The CDR3 DNA is TGCGCCAGCAGCTTGAGCGGGGGGGCGGTCGGAGAGACCCAGTACTTC. The genes are TRBV5-1 and TRBJ2-5; 10 bases are shared with TRBD2. The CDR3 loop spans 16 amino acids. V shed 1 base and J 4 bases; nucleotides not matched to a gene: 7. Germline CDR1 and CDR2: SGHRS and YFSETQ. The whole variable domain, filled in from reference TRBV5-1 and TRBJ2-5, reads KAGVTQTPRYLIKTRGQQVTLSCSPISGHRSVSWYQQTPGQGLQFLFEYFSETQRNKGNFPGRFSGRQFSNSRSEMNVSTLELGDSALYLCASSLSGGAVGETQYFGPGTRLLVL.

The chain recombines TRBV20-1 with TRBJ2-5; D gene uncertain. V was clipped by 7 bases and J by 1 base, with 16 bases between them. This CDR3 comprises 14 residues. Germline CDR1 DFQATT, CDR2 SNEGSKA (reference sequence). In DNA form, the CDR3 reads TGCAGTGTTCCCCCCCAAACCCCCCAAGAGACCCAGTACTTC. It is translated as CSVPPQTPQETQYF.

This clonotype came up once. V usage is TRBV11-3 and J usage is TRBJ2-3; the D gene is possibly TRBD1 (5 bases). Trimming took 5 bases from V and 3 from J, leaving 6 bases between them. Germline CDR1 and CDR2: SGHNT and YENEEA. CDR3 length equals 12 residues. The CDR3 nucleotides are TGTGCCAGCAGCAAGGGGACAGATACGCAGTATTTT. Amino acid sequence: CASSKGTDTQYF.

This clonotype was seen a handful of times. The chain combines TRBV25-1 with TRBJ1-6, with TRBD1 identical over 9 bases. V shed 8 bases and J 6 bases; nucleotides not matched to a gene: 11. Germline V CDR1 and CDR2: MGHDK, SYGVNS. The length of the CDR3 is 16 residues. CDR3 sequence: CASGPNTGGPNSPLHF. Here the CDR3 DNA reads TGTGCCAGCGGACCAAACACAGGGGGCCCTAATTCACCCCTCCACTTT.

This clonotype was counted only a few times. The chain employs TRBV18 and TRBJ1-4, with TRBD1 identical over 8 bases. This CDR3 comprises 16 residues. Germline V gives CDR1 KGHSH, CDR2 LQKENI. Trimming removed 3 bases from V and 7 bases from J; junction bases left unmatched: 10. The CDR3: CASSPTRTGGSEKLFF. In DNA form, the CDR3 reads TGTGCCAGCTCACCGACTCGAACAGGGGGGAGTGAAAAACTGTTTTTT.

The chain joins TRBV20-1 to TRBJ1-4; D perhaps matches TRBD1 (5 bases). This CDR3 has 14 amino acids. CDR1 and CDR2 from the germline V gene are DFQATT and SNEGSKA (reference sequence). The germline V and J ends were trimmed by 4 bases and 4 bases, with 13 bases remaining between them. The CDR3 DNA reads as TGCAGTGCTATAGGGGCGGGTTTTAATGAAAAACTGTTTTTT. Residues: CSAIGAGFNEKLFF.

The J gene is TRBJ1-5, the V gene TRBV5-1; D is uncertain. The CDR3 spans 15 residues. Trimming left V 0 bases short and J 6 bases short, with 13 bases between. Germline CDR1 SGHRS, CDR2 YFSETQ. This CDR3 reads CASSLERTKGQPQHF. The CDR3 DNA reads as TGCGCCAGCAGCTTGGAACGTACCAAGGGTCAGCCCCAGCATTTT.

The table lists this clonotype with many counts. The chain employs TRBV7-9 and TRBJ2-7; D gene ambiguous. Per the germline V gene, CDR1 is SEHNR and CDR2 is FQNEAQ (reference sequence). The CDR3 contains 14 residues. The V end lost 7 bases, the J end lost 3 bases, and 16 bases lay between the germline ends. The CDR3 here is CASTRPPPLYEQYF. DNA of the CDR3: TGTGCCAGCACCCGACCACCACCTCTCTACGAGCAGTACTTC.

This clonotype has more than one count but fewer than ten. This sequence joins TRBV7-9 and TRBJ1-1, with D unclear. The germline gives CDR1 SEHNR, CDR2 FQNEAQ (reference sequence). V lost 0 bases to trimming and J lost 1 base, with 9 bases between them. The CDR3 covers 15 residues. The CDR3 loop reads CASSLAGTPNTEAFF. In nucleotides, the CDR3 is TGTGCCAGCAGCTTAGCGGGCACGCCGAACACTGAAGCTTTCTTT. The full variable domain, its missing parts supplied by reference TRBV7-9 and TRBJ1-1, is DTGVSQNPRHKITKRGQNVTFRCDPISEHNRLYWYRQTLGQGPEFLTYFQNEAQLEKSRLLSDRFSAERPKGSFSTLEIQRTEQGDSAMYLCASSLAGTPNTEAFFGQGTRLTVV.

The V call is TRBV12-3 or TRBV12-4, the J call TRBJ1-6; D not certain. The CDR3 sequence is 14 residues long. Trimming removed 2 bases from V and 8 bases from J, with 10 bases in between. CDR3 DNA sequence: TGTGCCAGCAGTTTACTGGGTATTGATTCACCCCTCCACTTT. This codes for CASSLLGIDSPLHF.

This sequence joins TRBV12-3 or TRBV12-4 and TRBJ2-7; 8 nucleotides align to TRBD2. The CDR3 has 15 residues. Trimming took 6 bases from V and 3 from J; bases not matched to a gene: 10. CDR3 sequence (DNA): TGTGCCAGCAGCCCTAGGGGGGCGGGAGGCTACGAGCAGTACTTC. Translating gives CASSPRGAGGYEQYF.

The V and J genes are TRBV2 and TRBJ1-1, with unresolved D. With 0 bases removed from V and 8 bases from J, the gap between germline ends came to 13 bases. CDR1 is SNHLY, CDR2 FYNNEI, per germline. The CDR3 covers 14 residues. The CDR3 region is CASSEALSESEAFF. The CDR3 DNA reads TGTGCCAGCAGTGAAGCGCTTTCGGAGAGCGAAGCTTTCTTT.

J is TRBJ2-3 and V is TRBV20-1; D may be TRBD2 (6 bases). V was shortened by 5 bases and J by 2 bases, with 26 bases between the two germline ends. Germline V CDR1 and CDR2: DFQATT, SNEGSKA (reference sequence). This CDR3 region has 18 residues. The DNA of the CDR3 is TGCAGTGCTTCCCGACTAGACCGAGTGCGTCGTTCCACAGATACGCAGTATTTT. This sequence encodes CSASRLDRVRRSTDTQYF.